The entry that follows covers one T cell receptor (beta chain) sequence. No antigen is known for it. These data come from a study of cytomegalovirus exposure and HLA in healthy donors. Regarding the study as a whole: Rare TCR sequences predominated, though certain public TCRs were found in many donors.

The PCR made use of 60 Vbeta and 13 Jbeta primers. Assay: immunoSEQ multiplex PCR; the TCRdb copy retains only in-frame clones and omits some. Among about 180,000 clones, around 82% were seen once, and the ten largest hold under 7.5%. Trimming pared 5 bases from V and 4 bases from J, leaving 11 bases between. This CDR3 region has 13 residues. Per the germline V gene, CDR1 is SGHTA and CDR2 is FQGNSA. The origin of this receptor is a man aged 35-49 years in good health and CMV-seronegative. The chain links TRBV7-2 to TRBJ1-1; D is uncertain. Sequencing used PBMCs. CDR3 in DNA: TGTGCCAGCAGCCCGCTGAGCGGCACTGAAGCTTTCTTT. Residues: CASSPLSGTEAFF.